Described below is a single T cell receptor beta chain sequence and its context. Its antigen is not yet known. No quality values exist for individual bases; no much larger clone is one base distant. This specimen belongs to a study of shared clonotypes between healthy human individuals (dated by TCRdb to 2018 to 2020). Describing the broader study: The cohort included a few men and a couple of women between 18 and 49 years of age. Leukapheresis yielded between about 0.94 and 10 billion PBMCs per donor. To estimate repertoire size and how much clonotypes are shared between individuals, the study performed deep sequencing of blood TCR repertoires from a few healthy adults. For each donor, CD4 naive and CD4 memory were each given three plates, CD8 naive was given two plates, and CD8 memory was given one plate. Different laboratories and diverse techniques were used to prepare libraries and sequence TCR repertoires, to increase sequencing depth and limit assay-specific biases. What the study reported, not specific to this receptor: The genetic and exposure-history diversity represented was limited by the small number of donors. Around 5.4% of naive CD4, 3% to 4% of naive CD8, roughly 2.4% of memory CD4, and 0.4% of memory CD8 clonotypes were shared across several donors. Sampling was restricted to blood, and TCR repertoires in tissue are likely to differ from TCR repertoires in blood. Compared with non-shared clonotypes, clonotypes shared by all four sorted-subset donors had higher generation probabilities. Pairwise subsampling indicated that sequencing depth was expected to affect the degree of clonotype sharing among donors. Rarefaction of sorted-subset datasets indicated incomplete sequencing despite the large sequencing depth. Naive subsets generally had larger estimated clonotype richness than memory subsets.

Donors were healthy HIV-negative adults with no recently reported acute infections or vaccinations. Every donor was a Caucasian adult residing in Nashville, Tennessee, USA. CD4+ T cells were enriched through magnetic negative selection, after which naive cells were positively selected on CD45RA and the remaining negative fraction served as the memory subset. Blood was collected by leukapheresis, and PBMCs were isolated by Ficoll-Histopaque density gradient centrifugation and then cryopreserved in liquid nitrogen vapor phase. Analytical flow cytometry was used to check the purity and quantity of every magnetically sorted T cell population. Each sorted fraction had its genomic DNA isolated and then quantified by UV absorbance on a Nanodrop 2000c. Trimming removed 2 bases from V and 5 bases from J; the gene matches leave 5 bases unexplained. From its cysteine to its phenylalanine, the CDR3 spans 15 amino acids. Only CDR3 DNA remains: 45 bases, in frame from the first base. CDR1 and CDR2 are drawn from the germline V gene (reference sequence): SGHNT, YYREEE.

Using the deep immunoSEQ assay, multiplex PCR amplified TCR CDR3 regions from genomic DNA. Extracted genomic DNA from each cell subset was spread evenly across all wells of several immunoSEQ 96-well plates, with each plate serving as a replicate. Each replicate PCR for sorted subsets received about 210 ng genomic DNA, equal to some 32,000 T cell genomes. Purified libraries were measured with a Qubit 3.0 fluorometer, size-checked on a Bioanalyzer 2100, and measured again with the KAPA Library Quantification kit. A separate single-read 150-cycle Illumina NextSeq 550 flow cell was used to sequence each immunoSEQ 96-well plate. The authors' pipeline ran thus. The immunoSEQ output contained only junctional sequences without quality scores, so filtering could not match that applied to full-length reads. Sequences were annotated with PyIR, a Python wrapper for IgBLAST v1.9, using IMGT germline references to assign V/J genes and CDR3. Reads were removed for weak V/J assignments (E-value above 1e-6), missing CDR3, stop codons, out-of-frame junctions, or ambiguous translated residues. V3J clonotypes were defined as sequences sharing an identical inferred V gene, J gene, and CDR3 amino acid sequence. Percentage overlap between repertoires was computed as shared unique clonotypes divided by the size of the smaller repertoire. Three approaches were used to assess repertoire richness: RTK rarefaction, the Chao1 estimator, and Recon v2.1 estimates of unobserved clonotypes. For all TCRbeta clonotypes obtained by the gDNA method from a few donors, generation probabilities were computed with OLGA. TCRdb stores this immuneACCESS table with in-frame sequences only. Part of the clones is absent; in the studies checked, under half of the shortfall reflects unresolved V genes, and no reason is known for the rest. The V and J calls and the clone size are those of that table, but D and trimming were determined from the DNA. This sample lists approximately 980,000 clones; 60% to 85% were detected once. The ten biggest clones cover about 1.5% of the sample.

Material: memory CD4+ T cells sorted from blood. Sample cell subset or site, as interpreted from the label and publication: CD45RA-negative fraction. The sequence is built from TRBV5-4 and TRBJ2-5; 11 central bases correspond to TRBD2. The sequence was collected from a man between 18 and 35 years old in good health. The DNA is TGTGCCAGCAGCTTTACTAGCGGGAGCTATGAGACCCAGTACTTC. Protein translation: CASSFTSGSYETQYF.